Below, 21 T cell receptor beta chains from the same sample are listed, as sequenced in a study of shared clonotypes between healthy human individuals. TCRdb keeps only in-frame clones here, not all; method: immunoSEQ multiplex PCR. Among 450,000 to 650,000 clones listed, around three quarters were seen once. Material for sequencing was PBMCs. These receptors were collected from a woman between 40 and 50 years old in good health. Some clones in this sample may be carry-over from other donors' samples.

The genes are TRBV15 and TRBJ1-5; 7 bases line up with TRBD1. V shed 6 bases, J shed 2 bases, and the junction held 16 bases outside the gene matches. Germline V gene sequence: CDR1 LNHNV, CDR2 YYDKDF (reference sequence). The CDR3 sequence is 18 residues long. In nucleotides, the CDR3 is TGTGCCACCAGGTGGGGACAGTCCCAAAAAAGCGGCAATCAGCCCCAGCATTTT. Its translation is CATRWGQSQKSGNQPQHF.

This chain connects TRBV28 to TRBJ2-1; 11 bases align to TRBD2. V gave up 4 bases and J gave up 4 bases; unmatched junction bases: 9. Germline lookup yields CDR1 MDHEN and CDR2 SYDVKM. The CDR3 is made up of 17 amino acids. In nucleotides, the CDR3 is TGTGCCAGCAGTTCAAGACTAGCGGGAAACATTTACAATGAGCAGTTCTTC. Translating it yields CASSSRLAGNIYNEQFF.

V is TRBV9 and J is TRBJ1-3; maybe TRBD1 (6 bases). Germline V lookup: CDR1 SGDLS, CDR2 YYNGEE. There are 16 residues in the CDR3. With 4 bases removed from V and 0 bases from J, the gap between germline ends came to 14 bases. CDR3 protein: CASSPRGASSGNTIYF. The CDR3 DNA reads TGTGCCAGCAGCCCACGGGGGGCTTCCTCTGGAAACACCATATATTTT.

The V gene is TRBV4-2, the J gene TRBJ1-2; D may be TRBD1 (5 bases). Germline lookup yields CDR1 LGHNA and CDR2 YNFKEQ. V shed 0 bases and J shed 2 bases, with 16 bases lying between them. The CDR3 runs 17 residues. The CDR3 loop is CASSQDDGRDQNYGYTF. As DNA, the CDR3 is TGTGCCAGCAGCCAAGATGATGGCAGGGATCAAAACTATGGCTACACCTTC.

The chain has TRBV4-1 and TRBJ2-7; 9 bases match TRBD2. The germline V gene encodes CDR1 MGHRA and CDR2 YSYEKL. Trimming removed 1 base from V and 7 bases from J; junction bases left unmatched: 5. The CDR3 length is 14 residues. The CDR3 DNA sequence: TGCGCCAGCAGCCAAGGGACTAGCGAGAGGGAGCAGTACTTC. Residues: CASSQGTSEREQYF.

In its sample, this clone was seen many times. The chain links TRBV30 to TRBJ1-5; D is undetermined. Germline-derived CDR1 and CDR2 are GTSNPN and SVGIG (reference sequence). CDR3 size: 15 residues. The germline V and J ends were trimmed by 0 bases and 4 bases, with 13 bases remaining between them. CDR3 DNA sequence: TGTGCCTGGAGTGTACTGCCAGATACTAATCAGCCCCAGCATTTT. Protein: CAWSVLPDTNQPQHF.

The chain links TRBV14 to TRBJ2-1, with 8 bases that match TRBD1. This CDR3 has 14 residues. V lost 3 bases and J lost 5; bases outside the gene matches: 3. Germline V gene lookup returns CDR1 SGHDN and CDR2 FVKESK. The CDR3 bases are TGTGCCAGCAGCCACCGGACAGGGCACAATGAGCAGTTCTTC. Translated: CASSHRTGHNEQFF.

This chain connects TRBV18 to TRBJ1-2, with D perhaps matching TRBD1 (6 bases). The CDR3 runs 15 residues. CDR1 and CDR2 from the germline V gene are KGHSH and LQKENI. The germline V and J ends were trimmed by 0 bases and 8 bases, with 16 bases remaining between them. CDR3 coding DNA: TGTGCCAGCTCACCACCGGCATGGGGGGCCCTAGGCTACACCTTC. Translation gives CASSPPAWGALGYTF.

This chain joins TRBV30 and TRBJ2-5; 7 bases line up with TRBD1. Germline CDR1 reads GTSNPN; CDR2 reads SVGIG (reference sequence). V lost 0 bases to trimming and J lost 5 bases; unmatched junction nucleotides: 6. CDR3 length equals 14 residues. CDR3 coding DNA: TGTGCCTGGAGTGTACAGGGGTTGGGGGAGACCCAGTACTTC. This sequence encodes CAWSVQGLGETQYF.

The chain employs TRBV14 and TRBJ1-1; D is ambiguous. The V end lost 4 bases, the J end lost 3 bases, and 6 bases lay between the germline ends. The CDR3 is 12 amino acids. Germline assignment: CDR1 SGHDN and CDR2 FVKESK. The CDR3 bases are TGTGCCAGCAGCCCTATGTACACTGAAGCTTTCTTT. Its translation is CASSPMYTEAFF. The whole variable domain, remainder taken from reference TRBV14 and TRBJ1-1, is EAGVTQFPSHSVIEKGQTVTLRCDPISGHDNLYWYRRVMGKEIKFLLHFVKESKQDESGMPNNRFLAERTGGTYSTLKVQPAELEDSGVYFCASSPMYTEAFFGQGTRLTVV.

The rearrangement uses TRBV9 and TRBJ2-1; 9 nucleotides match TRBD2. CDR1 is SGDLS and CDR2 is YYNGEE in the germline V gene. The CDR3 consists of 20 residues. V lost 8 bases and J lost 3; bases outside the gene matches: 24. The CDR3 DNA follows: TGTGCCAGTAATCCCCTTCCAAGCGGGAGGACACGGGGGCACTACAATGAGCAGTTCTTC. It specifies CASNPLPSGRTRGHYNEQFF.

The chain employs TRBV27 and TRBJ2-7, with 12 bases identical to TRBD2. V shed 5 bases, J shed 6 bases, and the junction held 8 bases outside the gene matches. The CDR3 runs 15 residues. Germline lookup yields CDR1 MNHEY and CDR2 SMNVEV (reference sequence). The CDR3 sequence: CASSQSSGRVSEQYF. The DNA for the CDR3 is TGTGCCAGCAGTCAATCTAGCGGGAGGGTAAGCGAGCAGTACTTC.

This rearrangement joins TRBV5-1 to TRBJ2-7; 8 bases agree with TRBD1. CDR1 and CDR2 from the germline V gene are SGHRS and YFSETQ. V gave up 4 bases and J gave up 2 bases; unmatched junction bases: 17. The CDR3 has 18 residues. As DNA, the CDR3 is TGCGCCAGCAGCCCCGTATCCGGGACAGGTCCAACGGCCTACGAGCAGTACTTC. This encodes CASSPVSGTGPTAYEQYF.

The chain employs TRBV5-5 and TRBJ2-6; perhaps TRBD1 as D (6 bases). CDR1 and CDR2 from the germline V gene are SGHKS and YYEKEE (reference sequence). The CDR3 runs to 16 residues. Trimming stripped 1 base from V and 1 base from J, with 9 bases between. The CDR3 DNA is TGTGCCAGCAGCTTGACAGGGCTGTCTGGGGCCAACGTCCTGACTTTC. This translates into CASSLTGLSGANVLTF.

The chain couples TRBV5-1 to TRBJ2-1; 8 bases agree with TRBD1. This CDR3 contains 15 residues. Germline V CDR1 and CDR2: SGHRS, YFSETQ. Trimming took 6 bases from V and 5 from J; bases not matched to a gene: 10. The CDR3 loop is CASTQAGTGHNEQFF. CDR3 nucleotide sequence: TGCGCCAGCACCCAAGCCGGGACAGGTCACAATGAGCAGTTCTTC.

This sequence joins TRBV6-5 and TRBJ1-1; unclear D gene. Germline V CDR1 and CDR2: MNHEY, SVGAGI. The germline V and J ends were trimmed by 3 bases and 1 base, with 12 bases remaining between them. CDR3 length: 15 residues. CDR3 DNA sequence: TGTGCCAGCAGTTATGCAGGCCCGGGGAACACTGAAGCTTTCTTT. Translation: CASSYAGPGNTEAFF.

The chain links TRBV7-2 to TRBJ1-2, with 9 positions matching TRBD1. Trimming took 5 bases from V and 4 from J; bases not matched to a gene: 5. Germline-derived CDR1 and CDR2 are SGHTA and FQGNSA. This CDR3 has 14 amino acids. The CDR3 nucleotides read TGTGCCAGCAGCGACCGGGACAGGGCCTATGGCTACACCTTC. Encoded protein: CASSDRDRAYGYTF.

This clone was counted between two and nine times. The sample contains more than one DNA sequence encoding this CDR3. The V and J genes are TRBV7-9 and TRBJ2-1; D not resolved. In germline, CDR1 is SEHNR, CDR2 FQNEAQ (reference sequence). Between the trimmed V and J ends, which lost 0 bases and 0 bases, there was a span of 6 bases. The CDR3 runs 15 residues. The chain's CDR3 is CASSLARSSYNEQFF. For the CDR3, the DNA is TGTGCCAGCAGCTTAGCGCGGAGCTCCTACAATGAGCAGTTCTTC.

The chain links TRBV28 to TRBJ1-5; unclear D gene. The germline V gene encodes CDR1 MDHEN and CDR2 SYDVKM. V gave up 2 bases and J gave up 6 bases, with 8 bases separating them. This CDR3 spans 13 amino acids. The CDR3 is CASSLEGSQPQHF. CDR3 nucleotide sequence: TGTGCCAGCAGTTTAGAGGGATCTCAGCCCCAGCATTTT.

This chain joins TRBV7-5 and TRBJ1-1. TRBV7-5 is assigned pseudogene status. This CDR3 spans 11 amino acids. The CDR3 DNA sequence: TGTGTCAGAAGCCGGGGCGTTGGAGCGGTCTTT. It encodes CVRSRGVGAVF.

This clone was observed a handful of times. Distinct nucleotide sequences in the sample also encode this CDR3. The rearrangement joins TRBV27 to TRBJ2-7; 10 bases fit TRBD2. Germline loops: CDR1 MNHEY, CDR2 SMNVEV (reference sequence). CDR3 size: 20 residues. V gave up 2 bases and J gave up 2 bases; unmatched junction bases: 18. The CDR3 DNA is TGTGCCAGCAGTTTAGAACCCGGCTTTCCGGGGACTAGCGATACCTACGAGCAGTACTTC. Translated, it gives CASSLEPGFPGTSDTYEQYF.